The 30 T cell receptor beta chains reported below all come from one sample, sequenced in a study of blood T cell repertoires in COVID-19. Assay used: immunoSEQ multiplex PCR; TCRdb lists only in-frame clones, some missing. The sample shows under 45,000 clones, more than 70% of them seen only once. The sequencing input was peripheral blood. The receptors were gathered from a man aged 55 to 70 with acute or convalescent COVID-19.

The V and J genes are TRBV7-2 and TRBJ1-1; maybe TRBD1 (5 bases). CDR1 and CDR2 (germline): SGHTA, FQGNSA. Trimming cost V 5 bases and J 5 bases, with 18 bases left between them. The CDR3 consists of 15 residues. CDR3 sequence reads: CASSLSWGVETEAFF. The CDR3 coding sequence is TGTGCCAGCAGCCTCTCATGGGGGGTGGAGACTGAAGCTTTCTTT.

The chain couples TRBV7-2 to TRBJ1-6; 9 nucleotides agree with TRBD1. V lost 2 bases, J lost 10 bases, and 6 bases stayed unmatched. CDR1 and CDR2 from the germline V gene are SGHTA and FQGNSA. The CDR3 loop spans 15 amino acids. This CDR3 reads CASSLTGQGGSPLHF. As DNA, the CDR3 is TGTGCCAGCAGCTTAACGGGACAGGGTGGCTCACCCCTCCACTTT.

This clone is a singleton in its sample. The chain links TRBV11-3 to TRBJ2-7; possibly TRBD1 for D (5 bases). The CDR3 is 15 residues long. V lost 5 bases and J 7 bases, leaving 21 bases between the germline ends. Germline CDR1 reads SGHNT; CDR2 reads YENEEA. CDR3 sequence: CASSPDGNYAGEQYF. CDR3 DNA: TGTGCCAGCAGCCCAGATGGAAACTACGCAGGGGAGCAGTACTTC.

The chain has TRBV27 and TRBJ2-6; TRBD2 matches at 7 bases. V lost 4 bases to trimming and J lost 2 bases; unmatched junction nucleotides: 8. The germline V gene has CDR1 MNHEY and CDR2 SMNVEV (reference sequence). This CDR3 contains 17 residues. CDR3 sequence: CASSYRWGGAGANVLTF. The CDR3, as DNA: TGTGCCAGCAGTTACAGGTGGGGGGGGGCTGGGGCCAACGTCCTGACTTTC. The full variable domain, completed using reference TRBV27 and TRBJ2-6, is EAQVTQNPRYLITVTGKKLTVTCSQNMNHEYMSWYRQDPGLGLRQIYYSMNVEVTDKGDVPEGYKVSRKEKRNFPLILESPSPNQTSLYFCASSYRWGGAGANVLTFGAGSRLTVL.

The chain links TRBV5-1 to TRBJ1-2, with 10 bases lining up with TRBD1. V shed 0 bases, J shed 8 bases, and the junction held 13 bases outside the gene matches. From germline, CDR1 is SGHRS and CDR2 YFSETQ. CDR3 length: 17 amino acids. The CDR3 spells CASSLVAMGQGKGGYTF. For the CDR3, the DNA is TGCGCCAGCAGCTTGGTGGCCATGGGACAGGGGAAAGGGGGCTACACCTTC. Filled out from reference TRBV5-1 and TRBJ1-2, the complete variable domain reads KAGVTQTPRYLIKTRGQQVTLSCSPISGHRSVSWYQQTPGQGLQFLFEYFSETQRNKGNFPGRFSGRQFSNSRSEMNVSTLELGDSALYLCASSLVAMGQGKGGYTFGSGTRLTVV.

The chain uses TRBV9 and TRBJ2-1; TRBD2 agrees at 12 bases. The CDR3 loop spans 17 amino acids. CDR1 is SGDLS, CDR2 YYNGEE, per germline. V lost 3 bases and J lost 0; bases outside the gene matches: 4. The CDR3 nucleotides read TGTGCCAGCAGCGAGCGGACTAGCGGGATCTCCTACAATGAGCAGTTCTTC. This encodes CASSERTSGISYNEQFF.

The V call is TRBV10-1, the J call TRBJ2-1; D might be TRBD2 (6 bases). Trimming shortened V by 2 bases and J by 2 bases, and 13 bases separated the two germline ends. The CDR3 runs to 16 residues. Germline loops: CDR1 WNHNN, CDR2 SYGVQD (reference sequence). CDR3 coding DNA: TGCGCCAGCAGTGAGAGGAGGGAGAACCCCTACAATGAGCAGTTCTTC. Translated: CASSERRENPYNEQFF.

J is TRBJ1-4 and V is TRBV5-1, with 9 bases identical to TRBD1. CDR1 is SGHRS, CDR2 YFSETQ, per germline. This CDR3 has 16 residues. The trim removed 0 bases at V and 7 bases at J, leaving 7 bases unmatched. The CDR3 DNA follows: TGCGCCAGCAGCTTGGGGGCACTGGACAGGGGTGAAAAACTGTTTTTT. Residues: CASSLGALDRGEKLFF.

This clone was detected once. The chain joins TRBV11-3 to TRBJ1-1; D is ambiguous. The CDR3 consists of 14 residues. V was trimmed by 1 base and J by 6 bases, leaving 12 bases between them. The germline V gene encodes CDR1 SGHNT and CDR2 YENEEA. CDR3: CASSLAEAKAEAFF. The CDR3 coding sequence is TGTGCCAGCAGCTTAGCAGAGGCAAAAGCTGAAGCTTTCTTT.

This clone was seen a handful of times. This chain uses TRBV19 with TRBJ1-3; 10 nucleotides line up with TRBD1. The CDR3 length is 13 residues. Germline loops: CDR1 LNHDA, CDR2 SQIVND (reference sequence). The V gene end was trimmed by 10 bases and the J gene end by 4 bases; junction bases not matched to a gene: 4. CDR3 nucleotides: TGTGCCACTGGGACAGGGGCAGGAAACACCATATATTTT. Its protein product is CATGTGAGNTIYF.

The CDR3 coding sequence is TGTGCCAGCAGCCAAGGGTGGGTAGCGGGACGCTACAATGAGCAGTTCTTC. Its protein product is CASSQGWVAGRYNEQFF. V and J are TRBV3-1 (or the pseudogene TRBV3-2) and TRBJ2-1; 8 nucleotides align to TRBD2. The CDR3 consists of 17 residues. Per the germline V gene, CDR1 is LGHDT and CDR2 is YNNKEL (reference sequence). V gave up 1 base and J gave up 3 bases; unmatched junction bases: 8.

CDR3 residues: CASSLSGQGMAEAFF. In nucleotides, the CDR3 is TGCGCCAGCAGCTTGAGTGGACAGGGTATGGCTGAAGCTTTCTTT. The chain employs TRBV5-1 and TRBJ1-1, with 8 bases lining up with TRBD1. V shed 1 base and J 6 bases; nucleotides not matched to a gene: 8. Germline V CDR1 and CDR2: SGHRS, YFSETQ. This CDR3 has 15 residues.

The chain is built from TRBV4-1 and TRBJ2-1; TRBD1 aligns across 8 bases. Germline CDR1 MGHRA, CDR2 YSYEKL. This CDR3 has 13 amino acids. With 3 bases clipped from V and 16 bases from J, the junction kept 11 bases outside the gene matches. This chain's CDR3 is CASSHDRTGNLFF. The CDR3 bases are TGCGCCAGCAGCCACGACAGGACAGGGAATCTTTTCTTC.

The V call is TRBV27, the J call TRBJ2-1, with TRBD2 matching over 9 bases. Per germline, CDR1 MNHEY and CDR2 SMNVEV (reference sequence). V trimming: 6 bases; J trimming: 2 bases; junction bases outside the gene matches: 5. CDR3 length: 15 residues. Here the CDR3 reads CASSRGLAPYNEQFF. CDR3 DNA: TGTGCCAGCAGCCGAGGACTAGCGCCCTACAATGAGCAGTTCTTC.

V and J are TRBV27 and TRBJ2-7; TRBD2 is a possible D gene (5 bases). Germline V gene sequence: CDR1 MNHEY, CDR2 SMNVEV (reference sequence). CDR3 length equals 15 residues. V lost 6 bases and J 2 bases, leaving 17 bases between the germline ends. The CDR3 is CASSRGGQVTYEQYF. The CDR3 DNA follows: TGTGCCAGCAGCCGCGGCGGGCAAGTAACCTACGAGCAGTACTTC.

This sequence joins TRBV7-9 and TRBJ2-7; D call uncertain. CDR1 is SEHNR and CDR2 is FQNEAQ in the germline V gene (reference sequence). Trimming removed 4 bases at V and 5 bases at J, with 15 bases between. The CDR3 has 14 residues. CDR3 nucleotides: TGTGCCAGCAGCTCCTCCCTTACAGTGGACGAGCAGTACTTC. Its protein is CASSSSLTVDEQYF.

This chain connects TRBV24-1 to TRBJ2-1; 8 bases map to TRBD2. CDR3 length: 14 residues. Germline trimming cut 4 bases from V and 6 bases from J; bases unmatched to any gene: 4. CDR1 is KGHDR, CDR2 SFDVKD, per germline. CDR3 DNA: TGTGCCACCAGTGACCCGGGACTAGGCAATGAGCAGTTCTTC. This gives the protein CATSDPGLGNEQFF.

This chain connects TRBV25-1 to TRBJ2-5; 10 bases fit TRBD1. CDR1 MGHDK and CDR2 SYGVNS come from the germline V gene. The CDR3 loop spans 16 amino acids. With V trimmed by 5 bases and J by 3 bases, 9 bases remained unmatched. In nucleotides, the CDR3 is TGTGCCAGCAGTCCCTGGGGCGGGACAGGGGAAGAGACCCAGTACTTC. Amino acid sequence: CASSPWGGTGEETQYF.

This clone occurred a few times. The chain has TRBV10-3 and TRBJ2-3; 9 bases agree with TRBD1. After removal of 6 bases from V and 2 bases from J, the junction contained 6 bases not matched to a gene. CDR1 is ENHRY and CDR2 is SYGVKD in the germline V gene. CDR3 length equals 15 residues. The CDR3: CAISVRDRVTDTQYF. The CDR3, as DNA: TGTGCCATCAGCGTCCGGGACAGGGTCACAGATACGCAGTATTTT.

V is TRBV18 and J is TRBJ1-2; TRBD1 matches 8 bases. Germline CDR1 KGHSH, CDR2 LQKENI. The V segment lost 4 bases and the J segment 1 base; nucleotides outside the gene matches: 5. The CDR3 spans 15 residues. CDR3 nucleotides: TGTGCCAGCTCACGGGGGACAGGTCTTAACTATGGCTACACCTTC. It codes for CASSRGTGLNYGYTF.

The rearrangement links TRBV19 to TRBJ1-2; D is ambiguous. Germline V gene data show CDR1 as LNHDA and CDR2 as SQIVND (reference sequence). This CDR3 comprises 13 residues. Trimming removed 6 bases at V and 5 bases at J, with 13 bases between. This chain's CDR3 is CASSPRTDYGYTF. DNA of the CDR3: TGTGCCAGTAGCCCTCGGACTGATTATGGCTACACCTTC.

The chain links TRBV5-6 to TRBJ2-1; 8 nucleotides align to TRBD2. V lost 0 bases to trimming and J lost 3 bases; unmatched junction nucleotides: 2. Germline loops: CDR1 SGHDT, CDR2 YYEEEE. This CDR3 region has 15 residues. CDR3 amino acids: CASSLVLADYNEQFF. The CDR3 DNA is TGTGCCAGCAGCTTGGTACTAGCGGACTACAATGAGCAGTTCTTC.

The rearrangement joins TRBV30 to TRBJ2-6; D is unclear. The ends were cut back, 7 bases at V and 2 bases at J, with 18 bases in the middle. The CDR3 has 16 amino acids. CDR1 GTSNPN and CDR2 SVGIG come from the germline V gene (reference sequence). DNA for the CDR3: TGTGCCTCAATAGTCCGTTCTTCCCCTGGGGCCAACGTCCTGACTTTC. It specifies CASIVRSSPGANVLTF. The variable domain in full, completed from reference TRBV30 and TRBJ2-6, reads SQTIHQWPATLVQPVGSPLSLECTVEGTSNPNLYWYRQAAGRGLQLLFYSVGIGQISSEVPQNLSASRPQDRQFILSSKKLLLSDSGFYLCASIVRSSPGANVLTFGAGSRLTVL.

The chain carries TRBV11-3 and TRBJ2-2, with D perhaps TRBD1 (6 bases). The CDR3 spans 15 residues. Deletions cut 2 bases from V and 5 bases from J, with 12 bases between. Germline assignment: CDR1 SGHNT and CDR2 YENEEA. The CDR3 here is CASSLRGGQTGELFF. CDR3 DNA sequence: TGTGCCAGCAGCTTAAGGGGCGGACAGACCGGGGAGCTGTTTTTT.

The chain recombines TRBV24-1 with TRBJ1-1; TRBD1 is a possible D gene (5 bases). There are 15 residues in the CDR3. Germline assignment: CDR1 KGHDR and CDR2 SFDVKD. The germline V and J ends were trimmed by 2 bases and 0 bases, with 9 bases remaining between them. The DNA of the CDR3 is TGTGCCACCAGTGATTCACAGGCTTTGAACACTGAAGCTTTCTTT. This sequence encodes CATSDSQALNTEAFF.

As DNA, the CDR3 is TGTGCCAGCAGCGCCCAAAGGGGCTCCGAAGCTTTCTTT. It translates to CASSAQRGSEAFF. The chain combines TRBV6-5 with TRBJ1-1; perhaps TRBD1 as D (5 bases). Germline values: CDR1 MNHEY, CDR2 SVGAGI. The CDR3 length is 13 residues. The V end lost 6 bases, the J end lost 8 bases, and 16 bases lay between the germline ends.

CDR3 coding DNA: TGTGCCAGCAGCCAAACAACAGGGGGAAACACCATATATTTT. This translates into CASSQTTGGNTIYF. The J gene is TRBJ1-3, the V gene TRBV7-9, with D perhaps matching TRBD1 (6 bases). V was cut by 5 bases and J by 4 bases, with 12 bases left in between. There are 14 residues in the CDR3. The germline V gene encodes CDR1 SEHNR and CDR2 FQNEAQ (reference sequence).

The chain has TRBV2 and TRBJ2-1; 13 bases are shared with TRBD2. J gave up 5 bases and V 5 bases, and 6 bases lay outside the gene matches. The CDR3 length is 16 residues. The V gene's germline CDR1 is SNHLY and CDR2 FYNNEI. CDR3 region: CASSRTSGSNHNEQFF. The CDR3 coding sequence is TGTGCCAGCAGTAGGACTAGCGGGAGTAACCACAATGAGCAGTTCTTC.

This clone was observed a few times. CDR3 nucleotides: TGTGCCAGCTCACAAGGACAGGGGCTACCCTACGAGCAGTACTTC. Protein product: CASSQGQGLPYEQYF. The chain has TRBV18 and TRBJ2-7, with 9 bases that match TRBD1. The CDR3 has 15 residues. V lost 4 bases to trimming and J lost 2 bases; unmatched junction nucleotides: 6. CDR1 and CDR2 from the germline V gene are KGHSH and LQKENI.

About this clone: Sequence at one end of the junction differs from germline and may be a read error. The chain links TRBV18 to TRBJ2-1, with 12 bases fitting TRBD1. This CDR3 is 16 amino acids long. Germline V gene sequence: CDR1 KGHSH, CDR2 LQKENI. This CDR3 is CASSSSGTGGYDEQFF. CDR3 nucleotides: TGTGCCAGCTCATCCTCCGGGACAGGGGGCTACGATGAGCAGTTCTTC.